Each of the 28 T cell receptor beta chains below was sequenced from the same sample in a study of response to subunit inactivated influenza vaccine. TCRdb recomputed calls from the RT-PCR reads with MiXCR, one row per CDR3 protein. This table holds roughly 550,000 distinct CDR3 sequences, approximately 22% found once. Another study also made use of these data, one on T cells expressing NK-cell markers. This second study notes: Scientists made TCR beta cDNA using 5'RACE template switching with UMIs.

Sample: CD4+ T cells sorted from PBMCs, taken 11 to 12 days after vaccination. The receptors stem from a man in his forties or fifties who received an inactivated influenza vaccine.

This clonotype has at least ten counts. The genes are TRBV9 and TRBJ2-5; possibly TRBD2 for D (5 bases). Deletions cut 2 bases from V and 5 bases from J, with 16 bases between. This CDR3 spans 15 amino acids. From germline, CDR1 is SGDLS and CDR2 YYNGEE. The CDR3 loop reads CASSVSTGWEETQYF. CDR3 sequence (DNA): TGTGCCAGCAGCGTTTCTACCGGGTGGGAGGAGACCCAGTACTTC. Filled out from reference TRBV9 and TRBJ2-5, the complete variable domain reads DSGVTQTPKHLITATGQRVTLRCSPRSGDLSVYWYQQSLDQGLQFLIQYYNGEERAKGNILERFSAQQFPDLHSELNLSSLELGDSALYFCASSVSTGWEETQYFGPGTRLLVL.

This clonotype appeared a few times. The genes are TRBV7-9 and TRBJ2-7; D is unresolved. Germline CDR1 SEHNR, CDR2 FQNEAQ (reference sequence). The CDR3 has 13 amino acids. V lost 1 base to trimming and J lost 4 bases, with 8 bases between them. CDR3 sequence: CASSLVSRYEQYF. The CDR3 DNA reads TGTGCCAGCAGCTTAGTCTCCCGATACGAGCAGTACTTC.

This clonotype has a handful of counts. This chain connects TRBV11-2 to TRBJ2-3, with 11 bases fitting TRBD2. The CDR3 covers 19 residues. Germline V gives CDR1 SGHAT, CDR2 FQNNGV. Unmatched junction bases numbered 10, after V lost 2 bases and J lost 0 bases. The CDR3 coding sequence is TGTGCCAGCAGCTTAATTGGAGGGACTAGCGGACGAAGCACAGATACGCAGTATTTT. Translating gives CASSLIGGTSGRSTDTQYF. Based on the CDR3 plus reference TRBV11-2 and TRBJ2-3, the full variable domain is EAGVAQSPRYKIIEKRQSVAFWCNPISGHATLYWYQQILGQGPKLLIQFQNNGVVDDSQLPKDRFSAERLKGVDSTLKIQPAKLEDSAVYLCASSLIGGTSGRSTDTQYFGPGTRLTVL.

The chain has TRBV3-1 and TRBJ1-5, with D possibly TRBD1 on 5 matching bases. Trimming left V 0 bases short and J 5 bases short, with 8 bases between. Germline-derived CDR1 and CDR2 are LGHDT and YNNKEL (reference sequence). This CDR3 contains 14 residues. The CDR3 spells CASSQEGRDQPQHF. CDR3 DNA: TGTGCCAGCAGCCAAGAGGGACGCGATCAGCCCCAGCATTTT.

DNA of the CDR3: TGTGCCAGCAGCTCACCCCGGGACAGGGCCTCTGGGGCCAACGTCCTGACTTTC. It yields the protein CASSSPRDRASGANVLTF. The V call is TRBV5-6, the J call TRBJ2-6; 9 positions match TRBD1. Germline loops: CDR1 SGHDT, CDR2 YYEEEE. Trimming removed 3 bases from V and 0 bases from J; junction bases left unmatched: 7. The CDR3 totals 18 residues.

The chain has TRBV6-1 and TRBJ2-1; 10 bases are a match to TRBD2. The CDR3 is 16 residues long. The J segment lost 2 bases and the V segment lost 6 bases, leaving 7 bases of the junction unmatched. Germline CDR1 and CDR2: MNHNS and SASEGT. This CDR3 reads CASRPPLAGAYNEQFF. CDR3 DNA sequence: TGTGCCAGCAGACCCCCTCTAGCGGGAGCCTACAATGAGCAGTTCTTC.

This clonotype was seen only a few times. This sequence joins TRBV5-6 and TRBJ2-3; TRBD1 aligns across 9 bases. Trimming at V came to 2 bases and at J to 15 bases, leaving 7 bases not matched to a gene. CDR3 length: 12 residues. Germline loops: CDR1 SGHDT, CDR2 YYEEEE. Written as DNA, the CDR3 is TGTGCCAGCAGCTTACGGGACAGGGCATATTATTTT. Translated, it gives CASSLRDRAYYF.

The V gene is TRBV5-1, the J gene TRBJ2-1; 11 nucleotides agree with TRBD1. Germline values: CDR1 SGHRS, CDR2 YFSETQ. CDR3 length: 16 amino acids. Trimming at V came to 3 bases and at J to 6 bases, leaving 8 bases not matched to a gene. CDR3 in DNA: TGCGCCAGCAGCTGGGCCGGGACAGGGGGGTTCAATGAGCAGTTCTTC. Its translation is CASSWAGTGGFNEQFF.

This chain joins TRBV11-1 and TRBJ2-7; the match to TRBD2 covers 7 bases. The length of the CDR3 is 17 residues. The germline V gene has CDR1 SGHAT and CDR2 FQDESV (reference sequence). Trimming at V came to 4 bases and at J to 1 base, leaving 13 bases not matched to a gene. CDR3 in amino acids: CASSSLSPSGGSYEQYF. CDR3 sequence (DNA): TGTGCCAGCAGCTCCCTAAGCCCTAGCGGAGGTTCCTACGAGCAGTACTTC.

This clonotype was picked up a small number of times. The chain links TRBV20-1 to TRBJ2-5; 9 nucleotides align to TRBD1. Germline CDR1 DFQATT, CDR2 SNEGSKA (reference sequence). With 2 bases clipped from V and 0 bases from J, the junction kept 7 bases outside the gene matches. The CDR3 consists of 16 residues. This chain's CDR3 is CSARHPGTGNQETQYF. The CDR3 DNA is TGCAGTGCTAGACATCCCGGGACAGGGAACCAAGAGACCCAGTACTTC.

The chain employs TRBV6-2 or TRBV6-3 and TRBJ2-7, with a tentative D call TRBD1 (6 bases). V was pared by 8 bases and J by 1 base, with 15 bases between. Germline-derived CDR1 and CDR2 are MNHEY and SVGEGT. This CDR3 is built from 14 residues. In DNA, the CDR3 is TGTGCCAGCTGGGGCGGACAGACGTCCTACGAGCAGTACTTC. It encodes CASWGGQTSYEQYF.

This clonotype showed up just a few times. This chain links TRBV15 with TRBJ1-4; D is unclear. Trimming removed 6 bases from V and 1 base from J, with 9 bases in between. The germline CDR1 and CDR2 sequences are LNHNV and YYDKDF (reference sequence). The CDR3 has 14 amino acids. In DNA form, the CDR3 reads TGTGCCACCAGTTTGAGGAAAACTAATGAAAAACTGTTTTTT. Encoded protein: CATSLRKTNEKLFF.

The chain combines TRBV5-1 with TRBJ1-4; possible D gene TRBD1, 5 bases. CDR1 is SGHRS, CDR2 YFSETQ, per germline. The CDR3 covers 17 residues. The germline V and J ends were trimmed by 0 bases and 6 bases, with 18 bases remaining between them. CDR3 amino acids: CASSLARRSGTDEKLFF. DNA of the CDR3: TGCGCCAGCAGCTTGGCCAGGAGGTCCGGGACGGATGAAAAACTGTTTTTT.

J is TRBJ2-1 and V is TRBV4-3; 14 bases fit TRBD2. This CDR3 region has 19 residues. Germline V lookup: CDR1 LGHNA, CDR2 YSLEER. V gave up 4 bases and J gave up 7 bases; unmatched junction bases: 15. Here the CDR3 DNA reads TGCGCCAGCAGCCCCAAGCCCCCCTCGGGACTAGCGGGAGCTAATGAGCAGTTCTTC. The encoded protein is CASSPKPPSGLAGANEQFF.

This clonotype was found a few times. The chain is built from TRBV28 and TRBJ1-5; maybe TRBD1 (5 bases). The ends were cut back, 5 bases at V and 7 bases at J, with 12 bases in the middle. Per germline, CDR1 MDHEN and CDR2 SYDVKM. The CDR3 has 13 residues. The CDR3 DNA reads TGTGCCAGCAGTCACAGTGAGGGGCAGCCCCAGCATTTT. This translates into CASSHSEGQPQHF.

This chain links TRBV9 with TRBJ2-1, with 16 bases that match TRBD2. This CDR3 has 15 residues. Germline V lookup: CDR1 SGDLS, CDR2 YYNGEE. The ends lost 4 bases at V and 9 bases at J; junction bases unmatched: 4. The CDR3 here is CASSQGLAGGGEQFF. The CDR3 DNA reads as TGTGCCAGCAGCCAGGGACTAGCGGGAGGGGGTGAGCAGTTCTTC.

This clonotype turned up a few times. The CDR3 region has the DNA TGTGCCAGCAGTTATAACAGAAATCAGCCCCAGCATTTT. Encoded protein: CASSYNRNQPQHF. V usage is TRBV6-2 or TRBV6-3 and J usage is TRBJ1-5; D not certain. Germline CDR1 is MNHEY and CDR2 is SVGEGT. The CDR3 is 13 amino acids. The V end was cut by 3 bases, the J end by 4 bases, with 7 bases between.

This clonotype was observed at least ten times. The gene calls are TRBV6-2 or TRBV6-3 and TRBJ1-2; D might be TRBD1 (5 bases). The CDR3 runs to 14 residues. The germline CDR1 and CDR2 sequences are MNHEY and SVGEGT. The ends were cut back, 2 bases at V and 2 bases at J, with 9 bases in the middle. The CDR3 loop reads CASSYLDTNYGYTF. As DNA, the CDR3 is TGTGCCAGCAGTTACCTGGACACGAACTATGGCTACACCTTC.

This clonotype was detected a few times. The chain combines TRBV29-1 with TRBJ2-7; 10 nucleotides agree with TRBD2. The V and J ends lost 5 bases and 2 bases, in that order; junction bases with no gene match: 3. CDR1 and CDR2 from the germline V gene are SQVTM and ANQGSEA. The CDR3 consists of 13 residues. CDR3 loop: CSVTGLATYEQYF. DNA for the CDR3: TGCAGCGTTACGGGACTAGCGACCTACGAGCAGTACTTC.

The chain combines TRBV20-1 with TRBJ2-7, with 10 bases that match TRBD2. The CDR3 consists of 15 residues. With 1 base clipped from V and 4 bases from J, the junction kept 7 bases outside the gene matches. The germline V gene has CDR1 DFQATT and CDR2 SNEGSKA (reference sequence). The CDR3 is CSARVPSGSGYEQYF. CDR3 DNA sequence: TGCAGTGCTAGAGTTCCTAGCGGGAGTGGGTACGAGCAGTACTTC.

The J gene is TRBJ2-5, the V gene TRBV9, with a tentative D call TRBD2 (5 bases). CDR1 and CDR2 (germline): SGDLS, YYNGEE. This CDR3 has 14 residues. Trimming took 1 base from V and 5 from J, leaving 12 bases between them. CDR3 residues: CASSVSRDRETQYF. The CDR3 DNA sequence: TGTGCCAGCAGCGTAAGCCGGGATAGGGAGACCCAGTACTTC.

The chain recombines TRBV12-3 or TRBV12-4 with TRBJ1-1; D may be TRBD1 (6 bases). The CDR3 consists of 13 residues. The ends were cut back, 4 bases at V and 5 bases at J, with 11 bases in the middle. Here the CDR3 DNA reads TGTGCCAGCAGTTCACAGGGTTTTACTGAAGCTTTCTTT. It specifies CASSSQGFTEAFF.

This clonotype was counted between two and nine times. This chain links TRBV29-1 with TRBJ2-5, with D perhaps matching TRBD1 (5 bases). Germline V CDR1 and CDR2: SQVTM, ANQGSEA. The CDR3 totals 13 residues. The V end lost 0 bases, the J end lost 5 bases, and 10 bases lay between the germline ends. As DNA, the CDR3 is TGCAGCGTTGAAGAAAGGGGCTACGAGACCCAGTACTTC. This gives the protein CSVEERGYETQYF.

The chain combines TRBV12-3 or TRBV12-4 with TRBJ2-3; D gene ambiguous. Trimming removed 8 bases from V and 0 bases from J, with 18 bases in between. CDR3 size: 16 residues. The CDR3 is CASPPPVYSSTDTQYF. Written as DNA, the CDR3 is TGTGCCAGCCCCCCTCCTGTCTACTCTAGCACAGATACGCAGTATTTT.

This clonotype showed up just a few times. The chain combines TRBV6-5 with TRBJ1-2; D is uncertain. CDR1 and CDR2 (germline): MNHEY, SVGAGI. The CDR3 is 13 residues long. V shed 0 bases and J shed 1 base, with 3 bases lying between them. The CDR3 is CASSYSGNYGYTF. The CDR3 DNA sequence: TGTGCCAGCAGTTACTCCGGTAACTATGGCTACACCTTC.

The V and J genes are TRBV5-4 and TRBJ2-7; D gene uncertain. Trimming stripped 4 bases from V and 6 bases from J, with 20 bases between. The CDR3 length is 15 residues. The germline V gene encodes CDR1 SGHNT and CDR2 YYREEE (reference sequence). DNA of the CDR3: TGTGCCAGCAGCCTCCCGGGCCAGACGGCCTTCGAGCAGTACTTC. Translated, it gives CASSLPGQTAFEQYF.

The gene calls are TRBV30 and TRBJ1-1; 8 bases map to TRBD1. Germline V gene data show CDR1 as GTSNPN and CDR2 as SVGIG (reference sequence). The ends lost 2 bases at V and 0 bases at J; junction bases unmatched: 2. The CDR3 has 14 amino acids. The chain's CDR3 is CAWSPRGLNTEAFF. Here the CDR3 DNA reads TGTGCCTGGAGTCCCAGGGGGCTGAACACTGAAGCTTTCTTT.

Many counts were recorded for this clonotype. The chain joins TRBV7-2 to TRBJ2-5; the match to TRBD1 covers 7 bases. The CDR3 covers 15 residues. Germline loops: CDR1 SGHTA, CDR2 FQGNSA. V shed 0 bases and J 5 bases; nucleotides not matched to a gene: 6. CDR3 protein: CASSLATDREETQYF. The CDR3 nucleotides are TGTGCCAGCAGCTTAGCTACCGACAGGGAGGAGACCCAGTACTTC.